The subject of this entry is one TCR beta chain. The clone's antigen remains unknown. Base qualities are not recorded, but no much larger clone differs from it by a single base. Trimming removed 6 bases from V and 0 bases from J, leaving 6 bases between the germline ends. From the cysteine through the phenylalanine, the CDR3 covers 13 amino acids. Only CDR3 DNA is held: 39 bases, read in frame from base 1. Per the germline V gene (reference sequence), LNHDA is the CDR1 and SQIVND is the CDR2. These data belong to a study of blood T cell repertoires in COVID-19 (dated by TCRdb to 2020 to 2021). Study-level background: The collaborator samples originated in the United States, Italy and Spain and spanned the acute and convalescent phases of COVID-19. The repertoires were released in a freely available public database meant as a resource for research on the immune response to SARS-CoV-2. Nearly every sample came with metadata listing a de-identified subject ID, COVID-19 status, age in years and sex. Samples were obtained from the ongoing ImmuneRACE study (first 160 participants) and from some 1,300 subjects provided by 6 global collaborators. The material from the prospective study consisted of cDNA or gDNA derived from T cells, B-cell-depleted T cells, or PBMCs. Subjects who had been exposed to COVID-19, were actively infected with it, or had recovered from it provided the deeply sampled blood TCRbeta repertoires that made up the dataset. Where available, HLA class I and class II types were obtained from metadata supplied by the sample provider rather than from assay-based typing.

The study at large found these results: The amount of clinical and demographic metadata varied by source and participant and was provided uncurated.

TCRbeta CDR3 regions were amplified from genomic DNA by means of the immunoSEQ Assay, a bias-controlled multiplex PCR. As for how the authors treated the data: The number of nucleated cells in each sample was estimated by amplification of reference gene primers within the assay. Sequence reads were collapsed and filtered to measure the absolute abundance of every unique TCRbeta CDR3 rearrangement. For each sample, productive Simpson clonality was calculated as the square root of Simpson's diversity index across productive rearrangements. TCRdb limited this immuneACCESS table to in-frame rearrangements with V and J called. A share of clones is missing; checked studies link under half to unresolved V genes, and the rest is unexplained. V, J and clone size are taken as reported in that table, and D and trimming were inferred from the DNA itself. The sample data list fewer than 100,000 clones, and approximately 85% of these were observed just once. The ten largest clones capture 27% of the sample.

Each collaborating institution followed its own protocols to collect whole blood in K2EDTA tubes. For TCRbeta analysis, collaborators shipped samples as frozen whole blood, isolated PBMCs, or DNA extracted from either of those sample types. Sample: peripheral blood. This TCR came from a human donor in a cohort sampled during active COVID-19. This sequence uses TRBV19 and TRBJ1-3; there is no confident call for the D gene. The CDR3 region has the sequence CASRRLSGNTIYF. In nucleotide form, the sequence is TGTGCCAGTAGGAGGCTCTCTGGAAACACCATATATTTT.